This T cell receptor (beta chain) was observed in a study of graft-versus-host responses after intestinal transplantation. This clone was recorded once. Its antigen is as yet unknown. Germline V gives CDR1 ENHRY, CDR2 SYGVKD. V shed 6 bases, J shed 0 bases, and the junction held 8 bases outside the gene matches. The CDR3 is made up of 18 amino acids. The repertoire was sequenced with immunoSEQ multiplex PCR; TCRdb's copy has only in-frame clones and lacks some. The table records under 100,000 clones, 90% to 95% of them present only once. The specimen was unstimulated CD8+ T cells sorted from spleen or lymph node cells, collected before transplant. The source of this sequence is a human donor who was the organ donor for an intestinal transplant. The chain joins TRBV10-3 to TRBJ2-1; 13 bases align to TRBD2. CDR3 in amino acids: CAIRTGTSGVSSYNEQFF. The CDR3 DNA follows: TGTGCCATCAGAACCGGGACTAGCGGGGTTAGCTCCTACAATGAGCAGTTCTTC.